This T cell receptor beta chain was observed in a study of blood T cells in healthy people across ages. Study results and caveats: Long-lived donors exceeded aged donors in naive CD4+ cells and diversity.

A second PCR of 7 to 11 cycles used a sample-barcoded 5' primer and a J-beta primer mix. A minimum of 2.5 million CDR3-containing paired-end reads was obtained for each sample. In TCRdb, the 5' RACE reads were re-called with MiXCR into one record per CDR3 protein. The sample holds 700,000 to 1,000,000 distinct CDR3 sequences, 40% to 50% seen once. PBMCs were isolated at a quantity of at least 7 million per sample. This clonotype was detected only a few times. What it binds is unknown. This could be a read error, since a much larger clone is one nucleotide away. There are 15 residues in the CDR3. Germline V CDR1 and CDR2: LGHNA, YSLEER.

Input material: blood. This clonotype was sampled from a man aged 55 to 70 in good health. V usage is TRBV4-3 and J usage is TRBJ2-1, with D perhaps TRBD2 (5 bases). The DNA end is more similar to TRBJ2-7, so the J call may be wrong. The CDR3: CASSQLATSYNEQYF. The CDR3 DNA is TGCGCCAGCAGCCAGCTAGCAACCTCCTACAATGAGCAGTACTTC.